This TCR beta chain was retrieved from a study of OX40 agonist ivuxolimab in advanced cancers. The trim removed 4 bases at V and 4 bases at J, leaving 9 bases unmatched. Germline V gene lookup returns CDR1 SGHVS and CDR2 FQNEAQ. This CDR3 spans 17 amino acids. Sequencing used immunoSEQ multiplex PCR; TCRdb keeps in-frame clones, though not all of them. The sample records under 70,000 clones, 87% being singletons. The receptor's source is an adult with an advanced solid tumor such as melanoma, head and neck, liver or kidney cancer. The chain couples TRBV7-8 to TRBJ2-1, with 11 bases fitting TRBD2. The specimen was CD4+ or CD8+ T cells sorted from blood, collected in a trial of the OX40 agonist ivuxolimab. In nucleotides, the CDR3 is TGTGCCAGCAGCTCCCCTTCTAGCGGGGGGTTTTACAATGAGCAGTTCTTC. It translates to CASSSPSSGGFYNEQFF.